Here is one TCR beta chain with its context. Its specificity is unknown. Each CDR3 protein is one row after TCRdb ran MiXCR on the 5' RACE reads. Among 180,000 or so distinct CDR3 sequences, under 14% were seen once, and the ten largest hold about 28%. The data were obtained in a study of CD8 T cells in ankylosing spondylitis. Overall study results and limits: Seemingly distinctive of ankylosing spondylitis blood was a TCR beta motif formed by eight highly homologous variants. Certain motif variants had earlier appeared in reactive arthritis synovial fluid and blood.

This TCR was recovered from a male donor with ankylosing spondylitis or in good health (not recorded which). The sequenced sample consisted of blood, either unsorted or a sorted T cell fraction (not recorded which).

The CDR3 sequence is CASSFGGTGVNEQYF. The CDR3 nucleotides read TGTGCCAGCAGTTTCGGAGGGACAGGGGTTAACGAGCAGTACTTC. This chain links TRBV28 with TRBJ2-7; 10 bases agree with TRBD1. Germline assignment: CDR1 MDHEN and CDR2 SYDVKM. The CDR3 runs to 15 residues. The trim removed 3 bases at V and 5 bases at J, leaving 7 bases unmatched.